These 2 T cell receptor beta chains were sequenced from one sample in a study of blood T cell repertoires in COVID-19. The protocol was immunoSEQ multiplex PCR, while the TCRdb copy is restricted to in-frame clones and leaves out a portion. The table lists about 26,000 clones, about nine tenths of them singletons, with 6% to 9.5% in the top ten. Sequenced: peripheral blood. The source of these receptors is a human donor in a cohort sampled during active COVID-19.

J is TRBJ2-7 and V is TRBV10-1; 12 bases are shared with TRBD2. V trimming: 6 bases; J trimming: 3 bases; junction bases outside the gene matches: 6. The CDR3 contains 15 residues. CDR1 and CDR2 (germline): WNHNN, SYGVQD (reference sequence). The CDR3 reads CASSGPGLAGYEQYF. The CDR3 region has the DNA TGCGCCAGCAGCGGACCGGGACTAGCGGGCTACGAGCAGTACTTC.

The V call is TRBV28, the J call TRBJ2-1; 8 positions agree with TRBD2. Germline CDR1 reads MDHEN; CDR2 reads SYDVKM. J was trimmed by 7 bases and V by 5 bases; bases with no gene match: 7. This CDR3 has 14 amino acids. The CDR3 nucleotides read TGTGCCAGCAGTCGTAGCGGGATAAGGAATGAGCAGTTCTTC. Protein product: CASSRSGIRNEQFF.